One sample yielded the 32 T cell receptor beta chains listed below, sequenced in a study of T cell responses to AZD1222 COVID-19 vaccine. Here immunoSEQ multiplex PCR was the method, and the copy in TCRdb shows in-frame clones only, minus some. The sample yields about 150,000 clones, roughly 92% seen once. The sample in question was peripheral blood, obtained on day 0 of AZD1222 vaccination. These receptors all come from an adult in good health.

The chain recombines TRBV5-1 with TRBJ2-1, with D possibly called TRBD1 or TRBD2 (5 bases each). Germline loops: CDR1 SGHRS, CDR2 YFSETQ. The V gene lost 0 bases and the J gene lost 4 bases, with 5 bases spanning the gap. The CDR3 is made up of 13 amino acids. CDR3 nucleotides: TGCGCCAGCAGCTTGGGGGGGTACAATGAGCAGTTCTTC. Translation gives CASSLGGYNEQFF.

The chain links TRBV7-2 to TRBJ2-1; D perhaps matches TRBD2 (6 bases). V was trimmed by 0 bases and J by 9 bases, leaving 24 bases between them. The CDR3 consists of 18 residues. CDR1 is SGHTA, CDR2 FQGNSA, per germline. As DNA, the CDR3 is TGTGCCAGCAGCTTAGCGGCAGATCGAGTCCGGGGAGGCAGTGAGCAGTTCTTC. Amino acid sequence: CASSLAADRVRGGSEQFF.

The chain combines TRBV6-5 with TRBJ1-3; 7 positions agree with TRBD1. J gave up 0 bases and V 6 bases, and 2 bases lay outside the gene matches. In germline, CDR1 is MNHEY, CDR2 SVGAGI. The CDR3 consists of 14 residues. The CDR3: CASRRDSSGNTIYF. The CDR3 DNA follows: TGTGCCAGCAGGCGGGACAGCTCTGGAAACACCATATATTTT.

The V and J genes are TRBV6-2 or TRBV6-3 and TRBJ2-1; 12 nucleotides align to TRBD2. The germline V gene has CDR1 MNHEY and CDR2 SVGEGT. This CDR3 is 15 amino acids long. Unmatched junction bases numbered 6, after V lost 5 bases and J lost 7 bases. The CDR3 DNA reads TGTGCCAGCAGTGTACTAGCGGGAGGAGGTAATGAGCAGTTCTTC. Translated, it gives CASSVLAGGGNEQFF.

This rearrangement joins TRBV6-5 to TRBJ1-1; no firm D call. Trimming took off 4 bases at V and 5 bases at J, with 8 bases between the two ends. The CDR3 totals 12 residues. Germline V gene lookup returns CDR1 MNHEY and CDR2 SVGAGI. The CDR3 coding sequence is TGTGCCAGCAGTTCGCCACGGACTGAAGCTTTCTTT. Its protein is CASSSPRTEAFF.

This clone was observed a single time. This chain links TRBV29-1 with TRBJ1-1, with 8 bases matching TRBD1. CDR1 is SQVTM and CDR2 is ANQGSEA in the germline V gene. The CDR3 contains 14 residues. The V segment lost 7 bases and the J segment 1 base; nucleotides outside the gene matches: 8. In nucleotides, the CDR3 is TGCAGCGCTCAGTACAGGGGGAGGAACACTGAAGCTTTCTTT. This sequence encodes CSAQYRGRNTEAFF.

J is TRBJ1-6 and V is TRBV19; no definite D call. The ends were cut back, 2 bases at V and 10 bases at J, with 12 bases in the middle. The CDR3 contains 14 residues. The germline gives CDR1 LNHDA, CDR2 SQIVND (reference sequence). The CDR3 bases are TGTGCCAGTAGTATATATGGATCCGGCTCACCCCTCCACTTT. Translation: CASSIYGSGSPLHF.

V usage is TRBV11-2 and J usage is TRBJ2-1, with D perhaps assigned TRBD1 or TRBD2 (5 bases each). Trimming cost V 2 bases and J 15 bases, with 17 bases left between them. Germline CDR1 and CDR2: SGHAT and FQNNGV. This CDR3 spans 13 amino acids. CDR3 nucleotide sequence: TGTGCCAGCAGCTTATTTTCAACGACAGAGGGGTTCTTC. Translating it yields CASSLFSTTEGFF.

The chain links TRBV18 to TRBJ1-6; 10 bases align to TRBD1. With V trimmed by 5 bases and J by 9 bases, 7 bases remained unmatched. There are 15 residues in the CDR3. Germline V gene sequence: CDR1 KGHSH, CDR2 LQKENI. The CDR3 spells CASSTSGDRGSPLHF. The CDR3 DNA is TGTGCCAGCTCAACAAGTGGGGACAGGGGTTCACCCCTCCACTTT.

The CDR3 region is CASSSGGTGLYEQYF. DNA for the CDR3: TGTGCCAGCAGCTCGGGCGGGACAGGGCTATACGAGCAGTACTTC. This chain uses TRBV5-5 with TRBJ2-7; 9 nucleotides align to TRBD1. V trimming: 3 bases; J trimming: 4 bases; junction bases outside the gene matches: 8. The CDR3 runs to 15 residues. CDR1 is SGHKS, CDR2 YYEKEE, per germline (reference sequence).

The DNA of the CDR3 is TGTGCCAGCAGTCAGGGTTTACAGCCCCAGCATTTT. Protein: CASSQGLQPQHF. V and J are TRBV6-4 and TRBJ1-5; a possible D gene is TRBD1 (5 bases). Germline V gene lookup returns CDR1 MRHNA and CDR2 SNTAGT. Trimming pared 5 bases from V and 7 bases from J, leaving 9 bases between. CDR3 length equals 12 residues.

The rearrangement uses TRBV2 and TRBJ2-5; TRBD2 might be the D (5 bases). The V gene lost 3 bases and the J gene lost 5 bases, with 13 bases spanning the gap. CDR3 size: 14 residues. Germline loops: CDR1 SNHLY, CDR2 FYNNEI. The CDR3, as DNA: TGTGCCAGCAGTGAGATCAAACGAGGGGAGACCCAGTACTTC. Translating gives CASSEIKRGETQYF.

This chain uses TRBV4-1 with TRBJ2-3, with 9 bases that match TRBD2. Trimming at V came to 4 bases and at J to 3 bases, leaving 14 bases not matched to a gene. The CDR3 loop spans 18 amino acids. The germline gives CDR1 MGHRA, CDR2 YSYEKL. CDR3 sequence (DNA): TGCGCCAGCAGCCCCTCCGGGACTAGCAAGACAAAGACAGATACGCAGTATTTT. Translation: CASSPSGTSKTKTDTQYF.

This clone was seen only once. This chain connects TRBV5-6 to TRBJ2-7; 8 bases are shared with TRBD1. The germline gives CDR1 SGHDT, CDR2 YYEEEE. V was pared by 1 base and J by 2 bases, with 5 bases of the junction left unmatched. The CDR3 has 15 residues. The CDR3, as DNA: TGTGCCAGCAGCTTGTTTGGACAGGGCCCCTACGAGCAGTACTTC. It codes for CASSLFGQGPYEQYF.

This clone was found once. At one end the junction does not follow the germline gene, possibly because of a read error. Written as DNA, the CDR3 is TGTGCCTGCAGCTTGTATGTTGAAGCTTTCTTT. The encoded protein is CACSLYVEAFF. The rearrangement joins TRBV5-8 to TRBJ1-1; D remains ambiguous. The CDR3 spans 11 residues. Germline values: CDR1 SGHTS, CDR2 YDEGEE. Complete variable domain (other parts from reference TRBV5-8 and TRBJ1-1): EAGVTQSPTHLIKTRGQQATLRCSPISGHTSVYWYQQALGLGLQFLLWYDEGEERNRGNFPPRFSGRQFPNYSSELNVNALELEDSALYLCACSLYVEAFFGQGTRLTVV.

The chain recombines TRBV5-1 with TRBJ1-4; TRBD1 aligns across 10 bases. The CDR3 covers 15 residues. The ends lost 3 bases at V and 5 bases at J; junction bases unmatched: 4. The germline V gene has CDR1 SGHRS and CDR2 YFSETQ. CDR3 protein: CASSSSGQGNEKLFF. The CDR3 region has the DNA TGCGCCAGCAGCTCCTCGGGACAGGGGAATGAAAAACTGTTTTTT.

V and J are TRBV4-1 and TRBJ2-1; 8 nucleotides match TRBD2. The V and J ends lost 4 bases and 3 bases, in that order; junction bases with no gene match: 5. This CDR3 has 15 residues. In germline, CDR1 is MGHRA, CDR2 YSYEKL. The CDR3 is CASSRSGTSYNEQFF. CDR3 sequence (DNA): TGCGCCAGCAGCCGGTCCGGGACTAGCTACAATGAGCAGTTCTTC.

About this clone: The same CDR3 arises from other DNA sequences in this sample as well. The gene calls are TRBV10-1 and TRBJ1-1; D unresolved. The CDR3 consists of 12 residues. The germline V gene encodes CDR1 WNHNN and CDR2 SYGVQD (reference sequence). Trimming shortened V by 6 bases and J by 1 base, and 6 bases separated the two germline ends. The CDR3 region is CASSGQNTEAFF. DNA of the CDR3: TGCGCCAGCAGCGGGCAGAACACTGAAGCTTTCTTT.

This rearrangement joins TRBV5-6 to TRBJ2-1; no clear D gene. V shed 0 bases and J shed 0 bases, with 7 bases lying between them. Germline lookup yields CDR1 SGHDT and CDR2 YYEEEE. The CDR3 contains 15 residues. The CDR3: CASSLGWSSYNEQFF. CDR3 in DNA: TGTGCCAGCAGCTTGGGGTGGAGCTCCTACAATGAGCAGTTCTTC.

V gene TRBV10-2 combines with J gene TRBJ1-1, with 7 bases aligning to TRBD1. The CDR3 runs 12 residues. Trimming removed 6 bases from V and 5 bases from J; junction bases left unmatched: 3. Germline V CDR1 and CDR2: WSHSY, SAAADI. The CDR3 DNA reads as TGCGCCAGCAGAACAGGGGTGACTGAAGCTTTCTTT. This translates into CASRTGVTEAFF.

The chain couples TRBV6-5 to TRBJ1-6; 10 bases fit TRBD1. Germline V CDR1 and CDR2: MNHEY, SVGAGI. CDR3 length: 15 residues. V lost 1 base, J lost 11 bases, and 5 bases stayed unmatched. The DNA for the CDR3 is TGTGCCAGCAGTTACTTTGACAGGGGGCGGACACCCCTCCACTTT. It translates to CASSYFDRGRTPLHF.

This rearrangement joins TRBV11-3 to TRBJ2-2; D remains unclear. The germline CDR1 and CDR2 sequences are SGHNT and YENEEA. V was trimmed by 2 bases and J by 6 bases, leaving 25 bases between them. The CDR3 runs to 19 residues. The CDR3 DNA reads TGTGCCAGCAGCTTATCCGGCAGCGCAGCCCTATATGATTCCGGGGAGCTGTTTTTT. Encoded protein: CASSLSGSAALYDSGELFF.

The rearrangement joins TRBV9 to TRBJ2-7, with D possibly TRBD1 on 5 matching bases. The CDR3 contains 12 residues. Between the trimmed V and J ends, which lost 4 bases and 4 bases, there was a span of 9 bases. Germline V gene sequence: CDR1 SGDLS, CDR2 YYNGEE. This chain's CDR3 is CASSSQGYEQYF. The CDR3 coding sequence is TGTGCCAGCAGCTCCCAGGGTTACGAGCAGTACTTC.

The chain couples TRBV21-1 to TRBJ2-7; TRBD2, as called in the table, went unchecked against the DNA. TRBV21-1 is deemed a pseudogene. The CDR3 is made up of 13 amino acids. CDR3 coding DNA: TGTGCCAGCAGCAAAGTTTGTCTAAAGGAGCAGTACTTC. As protein: CASSKVCLKEQYF.

The CDR3 sequence is CASSLGGQGTYNEQFF. The CDR3, as DNA: TGTGCCAGCAGCTTAGGGGGACAGGGGACCTACAATGAGCAGTTCTTC. The chain employs TRBV7-8 and TRBJ2-1; TRBD1 agrees at 10 bases. The V gene end was trimmed by 1 base and the J gene end by 2 bases; junction bases not matched to a gene: 2. The CDR3 spans 16 residues. Looked up from germline, CDR1 is SGHVS and CDR2 is FQNEAQ.

V and J are TRBV12-3 or TRBV12-4 and TRBJ2-7, with no clear D. This CDR3 comprises 12 residues. Trimming removed 5 bases at V and 0 bases at J, with 5 bases between. Here the CDR3 DNA reads TGTGCCAGCAGTCTCTTCTCCTACGAGCAGTACTTC. Its protein product is CASSLFSYEQYF.

This clone was found a few times. The chain couples TRBV30 to TRBJ1-2; no definite D call. The germline V and J ends were trimmed by 3 bases and 5 bases, with 19 bases remaining between them. Germline V gives CDR1 GTSNPN, CDR2 SVGIG (reference sequence). This CDR3 comprises 15 residues. In nucleotides, the CDR3 is TGTGCCTGGAGGCCCACGTTTGAGGGAATTTATGGCTACACCTTC. Protein sequence: CAWRPTFEGIYGYTF.

The chain has TRBV3-1 (or the pseudogene TRBV3-2) and TRBJ2-2; TRBD2 matches at 8 bases. This CDR3 is built from 17 residues. CDR1 is LGHDT and CDR2 is YNNKEL in the germline V gene (reference sequence). V was clipped by 4 bases and J by 3 bases; unmatched bases: 10. CDR3: CASSLIAGRQYTGELFF. The CDR3 region has the DNA TGTGCCAGCAGCCTTATAGCGGGGCGGCAGTACACCGGGGAGCTGTTTTTT.

The rearrangement joins TRBV10-3 to TRBJ1-4, with 7 bases identical to TRBD1. Losses at the gene ends were 6 bases for V and 7 bases for J; bases not matched to a gene: 8. CDR3 length: 14 amino acids. CDR1 and CDR2 from the germline V gene are ENHRY and SYGVKD. The CDR3 loop reads CAISLRQGGEKLFF. The DNA for the CDR3 is TGTGCCATCAGCCTACGACAGGGTGGTGAAAAACTGTTTTTT.

The chain carries TRBV11-3 and TRBJ2-7, with D perhaps given as TRBD1 or TRBD2 (5 bases each). The ends were cut back, 5 bases at V and 7 bases at J, with 21 bases in the middle. The CDR3 is 15 amino acids. The germline V gene encodes CDR1 SGHNT and CDR2 YENEEA. This CDR3 is CASSPGPVPRAEQYF. Written as DNA, the CDR3 is TGTGCCAGCAGCCCGGGGCCAGTGCCGCGGGCGGAGCAGTACTTC. Full variable domain (outside the CDR3, taken from reference TRBV11-3 and TRBJ2-7): EAGVVQSPRYKIIEKKQPVAFWCNPISGHNTLYWYLQNLGQGPELLIRYENEEAVDDSQLPKDRFSAERLKGVDSTLKIQPAELGDSAVYLCASSPGPVPRAEQYFGPGTRLTVT.

The rearrangement links TRBV6-1 to TRBJ2-1, with D perhaps matching TRBD2 (6 bases). Germline V CDR1 and CDR2: MNHNS, SASEGT. There are 15 residues in the CDR3. Trimming took off 2 bases at V and 4 bases at J, with 12 bases between the two ends. The CDR3 spells CASSEFGGGYNEQFF. The CDR3 nucleotides are TGTGCCAGCAGTGAATTTGGGGGAGGTTACAATGAGCAGTTCTTC.

The rearrangement joins TRBV4-3 to TRBJ1-2; TRBD1 might be the D (6 bases). The CDR3 sequence is 18 residues long. CDR1 is LGHNA, CDR2 YSLEER, per germline. V gave up 4 bases and J gave up 7 bases, with 28 bases separating them. In nucleotides, the CDR3 is TGCGCCAGCAGCCTCAACGGGGGCAGGGCCCTTTCGTACTTTGGCTACACCTTC. Translating it yields CASSLNGGRALSYFGYTF.